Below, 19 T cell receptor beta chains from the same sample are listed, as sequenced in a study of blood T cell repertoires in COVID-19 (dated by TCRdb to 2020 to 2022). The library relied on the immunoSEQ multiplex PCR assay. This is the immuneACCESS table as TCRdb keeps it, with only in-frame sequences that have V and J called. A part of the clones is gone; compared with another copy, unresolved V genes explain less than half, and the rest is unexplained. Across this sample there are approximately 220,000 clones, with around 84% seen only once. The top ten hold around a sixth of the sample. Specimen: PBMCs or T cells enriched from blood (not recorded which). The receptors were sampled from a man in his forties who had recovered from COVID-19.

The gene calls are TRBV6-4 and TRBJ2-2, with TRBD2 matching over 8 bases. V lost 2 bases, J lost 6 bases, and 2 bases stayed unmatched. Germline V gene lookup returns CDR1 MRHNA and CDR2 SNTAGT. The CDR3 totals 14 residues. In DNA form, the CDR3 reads TGTGCCAGCAGTGACAGCGGGAGTCCCGGGGAGCTGTTTTTT. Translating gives CASSDSGSPGELFF.

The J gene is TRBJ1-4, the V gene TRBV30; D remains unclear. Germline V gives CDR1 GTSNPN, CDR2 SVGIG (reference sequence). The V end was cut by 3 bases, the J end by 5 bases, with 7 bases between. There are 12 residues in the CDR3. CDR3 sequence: CAWSDWNEKLFF. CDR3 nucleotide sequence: TGTGCCTGGAGCGACTGGAATGAAAAACTGTTTTTT.

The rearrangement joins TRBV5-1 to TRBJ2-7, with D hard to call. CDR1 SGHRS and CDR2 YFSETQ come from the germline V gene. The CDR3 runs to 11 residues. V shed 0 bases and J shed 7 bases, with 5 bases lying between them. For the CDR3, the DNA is TGCGCCAGCAGCTTGGGAGCAGAGCAGTACTTC. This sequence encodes CASSLGAEQYF.

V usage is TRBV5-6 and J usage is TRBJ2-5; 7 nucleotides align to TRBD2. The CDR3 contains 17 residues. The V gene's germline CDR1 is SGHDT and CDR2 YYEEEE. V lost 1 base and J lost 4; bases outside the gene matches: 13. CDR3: CASSLIGGGRRPETQYF. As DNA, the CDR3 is TGTGCCAGCAGCTTGATTGGCGGGGGACGCCGGCCAGAGACCCAGTACTTC.

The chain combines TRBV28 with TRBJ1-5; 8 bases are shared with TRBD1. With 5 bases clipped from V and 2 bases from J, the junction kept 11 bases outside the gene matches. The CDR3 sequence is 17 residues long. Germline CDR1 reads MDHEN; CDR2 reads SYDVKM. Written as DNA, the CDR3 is TGTGCCAGCAGTGCGGACAGGGACCATTCGGGCAATCAGCCCCAGCATTTT. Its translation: CASSADRDHSGNQPQHF.

The CDR3 coding sequence is TGTGCCAGTAGTCTCTGGGAGGGACAGGCGAACACCGGGGAGCTGTTTTTT. It codes for CASSLWEGQANTGELFF. The genes are TRBV19 and TRBJ2-2; possible D gene TRBD1, 8 bases. The CDR3 has 17 amino acids. CDR1 and CDR2 (germline): LNHDA, SQIVND (reference sequence). The V gene lost 5 bases and the J gene lost 0 bases, with 16 bases spanning the gap. Using reference TRBV19 and TRBJ2-2 for the parts outside the CDR3, the full variable domain is DGGITQSPKYLFRKEGQNVTLSCEQNLNHDAMYWYRQDPGQGLRLIYYSQIVNDFQKGDIAEGYSVSREKKESFPLTVTSAQKNPTAFYLCASSLWEGQANTGELFFGEGSRLTVL.

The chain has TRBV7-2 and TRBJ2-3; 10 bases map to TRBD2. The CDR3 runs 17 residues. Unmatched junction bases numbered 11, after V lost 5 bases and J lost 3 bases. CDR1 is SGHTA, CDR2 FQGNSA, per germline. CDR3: CASSRPATSGMTDTQYF. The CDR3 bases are TGTGCCAGCAGCCGCCCGGCAACTAGCGGGATGACAGATACGCAGTATTTT.

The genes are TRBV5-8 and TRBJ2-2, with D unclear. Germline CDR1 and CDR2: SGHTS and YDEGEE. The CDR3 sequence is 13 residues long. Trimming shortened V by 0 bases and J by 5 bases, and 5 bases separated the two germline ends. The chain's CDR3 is CASSLGYTGELFF. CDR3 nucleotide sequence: TGTGCCAGCAGCTTGGGCTATACCGGGGAGCTGTTTTTT.

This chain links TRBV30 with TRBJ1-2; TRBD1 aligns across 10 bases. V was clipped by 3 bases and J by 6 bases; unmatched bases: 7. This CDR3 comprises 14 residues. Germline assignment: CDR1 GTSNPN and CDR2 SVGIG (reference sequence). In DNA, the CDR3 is TGTGCCTGGAGGCCCCTGGACAGGGGGGATGGCTACACCTTC. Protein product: CAWRPLDRGDGYTF.

The CDR3 bases are TGTGCCAGCAGTTTAGGGGGGTATGGCTACACCTTC. It is translated as CASSLGGYGYTF. The V and J genes are TRBV28 and TRBJ1-2, with a possible D match to TRBD1 (5 bases). V was shortened by 2 bases and J by 5 bases, with 6 bases between the two germline ends. The length of the CDR3 is 12 residues. In germline, CDR1 is MDHEN, CDR2 SYDVKM.

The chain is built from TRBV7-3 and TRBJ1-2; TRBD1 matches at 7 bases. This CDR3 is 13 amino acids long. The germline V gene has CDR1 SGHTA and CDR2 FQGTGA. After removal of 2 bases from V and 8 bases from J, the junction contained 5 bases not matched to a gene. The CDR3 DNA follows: TGTGCCAGCAGCTTAGGGGACAGACTCGGCTACACCTTC. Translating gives CASSLGDRLGYTF.

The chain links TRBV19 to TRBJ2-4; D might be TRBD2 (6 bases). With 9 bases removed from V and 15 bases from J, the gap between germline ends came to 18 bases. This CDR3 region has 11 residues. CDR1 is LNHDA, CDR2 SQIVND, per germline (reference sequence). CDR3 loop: CASQSGGRRYF. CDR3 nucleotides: TGTGCCAGCCAATCCGGGGGAAGGCGGTACTTC.

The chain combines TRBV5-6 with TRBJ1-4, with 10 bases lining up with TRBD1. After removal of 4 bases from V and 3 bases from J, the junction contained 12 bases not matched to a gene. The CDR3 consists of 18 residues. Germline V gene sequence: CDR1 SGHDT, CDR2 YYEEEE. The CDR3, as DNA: TGTGCCAGCAGCCACGAGGGGGACAGGGGCCGTCCTAATGAAAAACTGTTTTTT. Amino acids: CASSHEGDRGRPNEKLFF.

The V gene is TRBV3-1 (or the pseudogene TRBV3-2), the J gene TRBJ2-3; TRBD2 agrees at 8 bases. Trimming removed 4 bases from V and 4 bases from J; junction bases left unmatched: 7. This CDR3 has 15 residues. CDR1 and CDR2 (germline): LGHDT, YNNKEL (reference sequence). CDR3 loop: CASSPYGLAPDTQYF. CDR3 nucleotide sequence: TGTGCCAGCAGCCCCTATGGACTAGCCCCAGATACGCAGTATTTT.

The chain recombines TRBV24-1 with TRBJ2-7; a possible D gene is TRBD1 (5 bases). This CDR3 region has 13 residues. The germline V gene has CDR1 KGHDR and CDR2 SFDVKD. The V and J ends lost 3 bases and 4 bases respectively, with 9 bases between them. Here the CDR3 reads CATSDGATYEQYF. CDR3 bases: TGTGCCACCAGTGATGGGGCCACGTACGAGCAGTACTTC.

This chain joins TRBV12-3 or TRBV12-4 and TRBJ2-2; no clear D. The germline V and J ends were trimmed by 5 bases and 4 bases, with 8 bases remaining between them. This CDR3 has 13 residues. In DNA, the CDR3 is TGTGCCAGCAGTCCAGCAGGCACCGGGGAGCTGTTTTTT. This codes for CASSPAGTGELFF.

CDR3 nucleotide sequence: TGCGCCAGCAGCCAAGATGATATTCGGCGACGGACAGGGGGCTCCTACGAGCAGTACTTC. It specifies CASSQDDIRRRTGGSYEQYF. The V gene is TRBV4-1, the J gene TRBJ2-7, with 10 bases matching TRBD1. The germline V gene encodes CDR1 MGHRA and CDR2 YSYEKL. The CDR3 totals 20 residues. J was trimmed by 0 bases and V by 0 bases; bases with no gene match: 14.

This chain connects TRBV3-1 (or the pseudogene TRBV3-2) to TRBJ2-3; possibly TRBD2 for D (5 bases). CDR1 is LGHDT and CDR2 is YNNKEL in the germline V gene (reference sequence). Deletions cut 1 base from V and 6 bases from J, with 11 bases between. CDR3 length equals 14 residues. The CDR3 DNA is TGTGCCAGCAGCCAAGCCGGGAATGGGGATACGCAGTATTTT. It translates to CASSQAGNGDTQYF.

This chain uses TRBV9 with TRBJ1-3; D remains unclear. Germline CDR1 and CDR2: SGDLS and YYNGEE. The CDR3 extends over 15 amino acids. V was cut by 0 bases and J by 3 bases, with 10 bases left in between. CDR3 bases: TGTGCCAGCAGCGTAGCTACCTACTATGGAAACACCATATATTTT. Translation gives CASSVATYYGNTIYF.